This TCR beta chain appears in the sequencing data of a study of blood T cell repertoires in COVID-19. The overall study: The United States, Italy and Spain provided the acute and convalescent COVID-19 samples. T cells, B-cell-depleted T cells, or PBMCs supplied cDNA or gDNA.

Germline V gene sequence: CDR1 LNHDA, CDR2 SQIVND (reference sequence). The CDR3 is made up of 16 amino acids. V dropped 3 bases and J dropped 2 bases, with 13 bases sitting between them. Original analysis: Cell counts per sample came from amplifying reference gene primers. Method: immunoSEQ multiplex PCR; TCRdb's copy keeps in-frame clones and lacks some. D and trimming were read from the DNA, whereas the V and J calls and clone size are those reported in that table. Among about 230,000 clones listed, around four fifths were seen once. Sequenced sample: peripheral blood. This TCR was recovered from a man between 35 and 55 years old with acute or convalescent COVID-19. J is TRBJ1-4 and V is TRBV19, with TRBD1 as a possible D gene (6 bases). CDR3 nucleotides: TGTGCCAGTAGTATTCCCGGGGACACCACTAATGAAAAACTGTTTTTT. This sequence encodes CASSIPGDTTNEKLFF.